This T cell receptor (beta chain) came from a study of a mutant IDH1 vaccine in newly diagnosed glioma. Study context: Prior therapy was radiotherapy, temozolomide, or both; most received both.

A remark on this clone: What it binds is not known.

TCRdb's table, derived via immunoSEQ multiplex PCR, lists solely in-frame clones and lacks some. The sample has about 68,000 clones, approximately 81% seen once. Trimming cost V 3 bases and J 1 base, with 10 bases left between them. The CDR3 sequence is 15 residues long. The germline V gene has CDR1 SGHVS and CDR2 FQNEAQ. The time point was: week 35, safety follow-up. Alongside topical imiquimod, each dose of vaccine comprised 300 ug of mutant IDH1 20-mer peptide. Donors' newly diagnosed IDH1-mutant WHO grade 3 or 4 astrocytomas lacked nuclear ATRX. This clonotype originated in a man younger than 35 with glioma. The input for sequencing was PBMCs, taken from a glioma patient whose treatment included an IDH1 peptide vaccine. The chain couples TRBV7-8 to TRBJ1-5; no firm D call. As DNA, the CDR3 is TGTGCCAGCAGCTTTGGCGGACCGAGCAATCAGCCCCAGCATTTT. Its protein is CASSFGGPSNQPQHF.